These 32 T cell receptor beta chains came from one sample sequenced in a study of cytomegalovirus exposure and HLA in healthy donors. The PCR employed 60 Vbeta primers together with 13 Jbeta primers. TCRdb's copy holds only in-frame clones and misses some; the assay was immunoSEQ multiplex PCR. Of 200,000 to 250,000 clones listed, around 77% are singletons. Specimen: PBMCs. These receptors came from a young woman in good health and CMV-seronegative.

This clone occurred a few times. This chain connects TRBV18 to TRBJ1-2; 10 positions match TRBD1. The CDR3 covers 14 residues. The junction had 4 bases not matched to a gene; V was cut back by 1 base and J by 8 bases. In germline, CDR1 is KGHSH, CDR2 LQKENI. The DNA of the CDR3 is TGTGCCAGCTCACCACGACAGGGGGCTAGGGGCTACACCTTC. Its protein product is CASSPRQGARGYTF.

With regard to this clone: One end of the junction varies from germline; a read error may be responsible. The V call is TRBV4-2, the J call TRBJ2-3; 7 bases are a match to TRBD2. Germline values: CDR1 LGHNA, CDR2 YNFKEQ. This CDR3 spans 17 amino acids. The CDR3: CASSEESGLFISDTQYF. The CDR3 DNA is TGTGCCAGCAGCGAAGAATCGGGACTATTCATATCAGATACGCAGTATTTT.

V is TRBV30 and J is TRBJ2-3; the D gene is possibly TRBD1 (5 bases). Trimming removed 0 bases at V and 7 bases at J, with 20 bases between. The CDR3 is 16 amino acids. Germline-derived CDR1 and CDR2 are GTSNPN and SVGIG (reference sequence). The CDR3 loop is CAWSVPATGRVNTQYF. In nucleotides, the CDR3 is TGTGCCTGGAGTGTACCTGCCACGGGCAGGGTGAATACGCAGTATTTT. The variable domain in full, with the rest retrieved from reference TRBV30 and TRBJ2-3, is SQTIHQWPATLVQPVGSPLSLECTVEGTSNPNLYWYRQAAGRGLQLLFYSVGIGQISSEVPQNLSASRPQDRQFILSSKKLLLSDSGFYLCAWSVPATGRVNTQYFGPGTRLTVL.

The chain carries TRBV7-8 and TRBJ2-3, with 8 bases matching TRBD2. The CDR3 runs 16 residues. The germline gives CDR1 SGHVS, CDR2 FQNEAQ. Losses at the gene ends were 5 bases for V and 3 bases for J; bases not matched to a gene: 10. CDR3 DNA: TGTGCCAGCAGCCCCTCTGCGGCGGGGGGAACAGATACGCAGTATTTT. Residues: CASSPSAAGGTDTQYF.

V and J are TRBV5-1 and TRBJ2-1; TRBD2 agrees at 11 bases. The CDR3 loop spans 16 amino acids. CDR1 and CDR2 (germline): SGHRS, YFSETQ. The V and J ends lost 4 bases and 4 bases, in that order; junction bases with no gene match: 7. CDR3 residues: CASSVLLAGGYNEQFF. For the CDR3, the DNA is TGCGCCAGCAGCGTCTTGCTAGCGGGGGGTTACAATGAGCAGTTCTTC.

The chain combines TRBV6-5 with TRBJ2-7; 7 nucleotides match TRBD1. Germline V gene sequence: CDR1 MNHEY, CDR2 SVGAGI. This CDR3 spans 15 amino acids. Unmatched junction bases numbered 8, after V lost 6 bases and J lost 0 bases. In DNA form, the CDR3 reads TGTGCCAGCAGCCCTGGACAGGCCCTCTCCTACGAGCAGTACTTC. Its translation is CASSPGQALSYEQYF.

This clone was counted a few times. The chain uses TRBV18 and TRBJ1-1; D is ambiguous. V was trimmed by 3 bases and J by 4 bases, leaving 9 bases between them. Germline CDR1 is KGHSH and CDR2 is LQKENI. The CDR3 is 13 residues long. CDR3 nucleotide sequence: TGTGCCAGCTCACCCATTCCGGGCACTGAAGCTTTCTTT. Protein: CASSPIPGTEAFF.

The V gene is TRBV18, the J gene TRBJ2-3; 7 nucleotides match TRBD1. This CDR3 is built from 16 residues. V lost 2 bases, J lost 0 bases, and 5 bases stayed unmatched. CDR1 and CDR2 from the germline V gene are KGHSH and LQKENI. The CDR3 nucleotides read TGTGCCAGCTCACCATTACAGGGGATTAGCACAGATACGCAGTATTTT. Its translation is CASSPLQGISTDTQYF.

The chain couples TRBV4-1 to TRBJ2-5; 7 bases are a match to TRBD1. This CDR3 region has 15 residues. Germline CDR1 and CDR2: MGHRA and YSYEKL. Trimming cost V 1 base and J 5 bases; bases outside gene matches: 7. The CDR3 loop reads CASSQGTGRRETQYF. The CDR3 nucleotides are TGCGCCAGCAGCCAAGGGACAGGCCGGAGGGAGACCCAGTACTTC.

The chain combines TRBV30 with TRBJ2-3; 9 bases align to TRBD1. This CDR3 has 12 residues. The germline V gene has CDR1 GTSNPN and CDR2 SVGIG (reference sequence). J lost 6 bases, V lost 6 bases, and 4 bases had no gene match. CDR3 bases: TGTGCCTGTGCCGGGACAGGGGATACGCAGTATTTT. The encoded protein is CACAGTGDTQYF.

This chain joins TRBV5-4 and TRBJ2-5, with D perhaps matching TRBD2 (5 bases). Trimming left V 0 bases short and J 6 bases short, with 12 bases between. CDR1 and CDR2 from the germline V gene are SGHNT and YYREEE (reference sequence). The CDR3 has 14 residues. The CDR3, as DNA: TGTGCCAGCAGCTTGGGGGGTGGGGAGAAGACCCAGTACTTC. Its protein is CASSLGGGEKTQYF. Combining the CDR3 with reference TRBV5-4 and TRBJ2-5 gives the whole variable domain ETGVTQSPTHLIKTRGQQVTLRCSSQSGHNTVSWYQQALGQGPQFIFQYYREEENGRGNFPPRFSGLQFPNYSSELNVNALELDDSALYLCASSLGGGEKTQYFGPGTRLLVL.

The chain couples TRBV29-1 to TRBJ1-1; D is unresolved. The CDR3 extends over 13 amino acids. V lost 5 bases to trimming and J lost 3 bases, with 13 bases between them. CDR1 and CDR2 from the germline V gene are SQVTM and ANQGSEA. The CDR3 protein is CSVRQVPDTEAFF. In DNA, the CDR3 is TGCAGCGTTCGTCAAGTTCCGGACACTGAAGCTTTCTTT.

The count of this clone is one. The rearrangement links TRBV29-1 to TRBJ2-2, with 7 bases identical to TRBD2. V lost 4 bases, J lost 6 bases, and 2 bases stayed unmatched. CDR1 is SQVTM and CDR2 is ANQGSEA in the germline V gene. The CDR3 loop spans 12 amino acids. The CDR3 DNA reads as TGCAGCGTTGGACGGGGGGCCGGGGAGCTGTTTTTT. It yields the protein CSVGRGAGELFF.

In regard to this clone: An end of the junction does not agree with germline; a read error may underlie this. This chain connects TRBV6-5 to TRBJ1-2; no reliable D call. CDR1 and CDR2 from the germline V gene are MNHEY and SVGAGI. The CDR3 sequence is 14 residues long. The CDR3, as DNA: TGTGCCAGCACTTACACCGGCGGCCATTATGGCTACACCTTC. Its translation: CASTYTGGHYGYTF.

The chain is built from TRBV30 and TRBJ1-4, with D hard to call. CDR3 length: 11 residues. Trimming shortened V by 2 bases and J by 8 bases, and 6 bases separated the two germline ends. Germline V gives CDR1 GTSNPN, CDR2 SVGIG (reference sequence). The CDR3 reads CAWSTVEKLFF. The CDR3 DNA follows: TGTGCCTGGAGTACAGTCGAAAAACTGTTTTTT.

The rearrangement uses TRBV7-2 and TRBJ2-7, with 8 bases fitting TRBD2. This CDR3 spans 15 amino acids. Trimming took 5 bases from V and 5 from J; bases not matched to a gene: 11. Per germline, CDR1 SGHTA and CDR2 FQGNSA. Here the CDR3 DNA reads TGTGCCAGCAGCCAAGAGGTCGGGAGGGCCCACGAGCAGTACTTC. Translated, it gives CASSQEVGRAHEQYF.

V usage is TRBV30 and J usage is TRBJ2-6; D call uncertain. The CDR3 is 21 residues long. Germline V lookup: CDR1 GTSNPN, CDR2 SVGIG (reference sequence). The ends were cut back, 2 bases at V and 0 bases at J, with 26 bases in the middle. The CDR3 is CAWSLALPDAEAPSGANVLTF. The CDR3 bases are TGTGCCTGGAGTCTTGCCCTTCCCGACGCAGAGGCTCCCTCTGGGGCCAACGTCCTGACTTTC.

In this sample, this clone turned up a few times. The gene calls are TRBV6-1 and TRBJ2-7, with 9 nucleotides matching TRBD2. CDR3 length equals 16 residues. Trimming removed 3 bases from V and 3 bases from J; junction bases left unmatched: 9. Germline-derived CDR1 and CDR2 are MNHNS and SASEGT. The CDR3 coding sequence is TGTGCCAGCAGTGAGCTACCGGGACTAGCCTACTACGAGCAGTACTTC. Its translation: CASSELPGLAYYEQYF.

The chain employs TRBV7-8 and TRBJ2-5, with D perhaps matching TRBD2 (6 bases). V was trimmed by 1 base and J by 3 bases, leaving 9 bases between them. The CDR3 has 14 residues. In germline, CDR1 is SGHVS, CDR2 FQNEAQ. The CDR3, as DNA: TGTGCCAGCAGCTTAGTCCCGGGAGAAGAGACCCAGTACTTC. Amino acid sequence: CASSLVPGEETQYF.

The chain couples TRBV6-6 to TRBJ1-2, with D possibly TRBD1 on 5 matching bases. Trimming removed 2 bases from V and 3 bases from J, with 13 bases in between. CDR3 size: 15 residues. From germline, CDR1 is MNHNY and CDR2 SVGAGI (reference sequence). This CDR3 reads CASSYGTGDDYGYTF. For the CDR3, the DNA is TGTGCCAGCAGTTACGGAACAGGTGATGACTATGGCTACACCTTC.

This chain links TRBV30 with TRBJ1-5, with 7 positions matching TRBD1. Germline V CDR1 and CDR2: GTSNPN, SVGIG (reference sequence). CDR3 size: 15 residues. V was clipped by 3 bases and J by 0 bases; unmatched bases: 5. DNA for the CDR3: TGTGCCTGGAGCCCACAGGGGAGTAGCAATCAGCCCCAGCATTTT. As protein: CAWSPQGSSNQPQHF.

This sequence joins TRBV6-5 and TRBJ2-3; 12 nucleotides align to TRBD2. The CDR3 is made up of 15 amino acids. V trimming: 5 bases; J trimming: 4 bases; junction bases outside the gene matches: 4. Germline CDR1 MNHEY, CDR2 SVGAGI. Here the CDR3 reads CASSPPSGGADTQYF. The CDR3 nucleotides are TGTGCCAGCAGTCCCCCTAGCGGGGGGGCAGATACGCAGTATTTT.

The chain joins TRBV4-1 to TRBJ1-4; tentative D call: TRBD1 (6 bases). Germline values: CDR1 MGHRA, CDR2 YSYEKL. This CDR3 has 17 amino acids. Trimming shortened V by 1 base and J by 3 bases, and 15 bases separated the two germline ends. CDR3 in amino acids: CASSQAPMGAANEKLFF. As DNA, the CDR3 is TGCGCCAGCAGCCAAGCCCCTATGGGGGCAGCTAATGAAAAACTGTTTTTT.

The chain has TRBV7-9 and TRBJ1-5; D remains ambiguous. The CDR3 length is 12 residues. Per germline, CDR1 SEHNR and CDR2 FQNEAQ (reference sequence). V was shortened by 7 bases and J by 5 bases, with 9 bases between the two germline ends. For the CDR3, the DNA is TGTGCCAGCACTGGCGGGGATCAGCCCCAGCATTTT. Translating gives CASTGGDQPQHF.

This chain links TRBV15 with TRBJ2-7; D unclear. V was pared by 5 bases and J by 2 bases, with 13 bases between. Germline V gene sequence: CDR1 LNHNV, CDR2 YYDKDF (reference sequence). The CDR3 extends over 14 amino acids. The CDR3 region has the DNA TGTGCCACCAGCCCTCGAGCTACGACCTACGAGCAGTACTTC. It encodes CATSPRATTYEQYF.

V usage is TRBV6-1 and J usage is TRBJ2-3; 12 bases map to TRBD2. V was pared by 2 bases and J by 1 base, with 1 base of the junction left unmatched. This CDR3 contains 16 residues. Germline values: CDR1 MNHNS, CDR2 SASEGT. In nucleotides, the CDR3 is TGTGCCAGCAGTGAACGACTAGCGGGAGGCACAGATACGCAGTATTTT. Translation: CASSERLAGGTDTQYF.

V usage is TRBV10-3 and J usage is TRBJ2-5; tentative D call: TRBD1 (5 bases). This CDR3 comprises 15 residues. The germline V gene encodes CDR1 ENHRY and CDR2 SYGVKD. Between the trimmed V and J ends, which lost 0 bases and 2 bases, there was a span of 10 bases. The CDR3: CAISESGRGQETQYF. The CDR3, as DNA: TGTGCCATCAGTGAGTCTGGAAGGGGTCAAGAGACCCAGTACTTC.

V and J are TRBV19 and TRBJ1-5, with a tentative D call TRBD1 (6 bases). Deletions cut 2 bases from V and 13 bases from J, with 12 bases between. From germline, CDR1 is LNHDA and CDR2 SQIVND (reference sequence). The CDR3 runs to 12 residues. The CDR3 DNA follows: TGTGCCAGTAGTATAATAAGGGGGGGTCAGCATTTT. Translating gives CASSIIRGGQHF.

This clone was counted once. CDR3 nucleotides: TGCGCCAGCAGCTTGGGACCAGGGCTACGCGAAAAACTGTTTTTT. Encoded protein: CASSLGPGLREKLFF. The rearrangement links TRBV5-1 to TRBJ1-4; possibly TRBD1 for D (5 bases). The germline CDR1 and CDR2 sequences are SGHRS and YFSETQ. V lost 0 bases and J 8 bases, leaving 14 bases between the germline ends. This CDR3 contains 15 residues.

The chain links TRBV27 to TRBJ2-6; D may be TRBD2 (6 bases). Trimming took 1 base from V and 2 from J, leaving 12 bases between them. The CDR3 length is 17 residues. The germline V gene has CDR1 MNHEY and CDR2 SMNVEV (reference sequence). DNA of the CDR3: TGTGCCAGCAGTTTATACGGGAGCGCCGCTGGGGCCAACGTCCTGACTTTC. Translated, it gives CASSLYGSAAGANVLTF.

The genes are TRBV5-4 and TRBJ2-3, with D uncertain. This CDR3 has 15 amino acids. Germline V gene lookup returns CDR1 SGHNT and CDR2 YYREEE (reference sequence). V was pared by 4 bases and J by 0 bases, with 12 bases between. The CDR3 here is CASSPRRGSTDTQYF. The CDR3 nucleotides read TGTGCCAGCAGCCCCCGGCGCGGTAGCACAGATACGCAGTATTTT. Complete variable domain (other parts from reference TRBV5-4 and TRBJ2-3): ETGVTQSPTHLIKTRGQQVTLRCSSQSGHNTVSWYQQALGQGPQFIFQYYREEENGRGNFPPRFSGLQFPNYSSELNVNALELDDSALYLCASSPRRGSTDTQYFGPGTRLTVL.

The chain combines TRBV13 with TRBJ2-7; no reliable D call. V was pared by 4 bases and J by 6 bases, with 16 bases between. This CDR3 comprises 14 residues. The V gene's germline CDR1 is PRHDT and CDR2 FYEKMQ (reference sequence). DNA of the CDR3: TGTGCCAGCAGCTCACCCACAAACCCGTCCGAGCAGTACTTC. This codes for CASSSPTNPSEQYF. The whole variable domain, remainder taken from reference TRBV13 and TRBJ2-7, is AAGVIQSPRHLIKEKRETATLKCYPIPRHDTVYWYQQGPGQDPQFLISFYEKMQSDKGSIPDRFSAQQFSDYHSELNMSSLELGDSALYFCASSSPTNPSEQYFGPGTRLTVT.